This T cell receptor beta chain is drawn from a study of cytomegalovirus exposure and HLA in healthy donors. This clone has a handful of counts. The target antigen is unknown. The germline V gene encodes CDR1 MNHNS and CDR2 SASEGT. V lost 9 bases, J lost 2 bases, and 2 bases stayed unmatched. The CDR3 contains 14 residues. Primers: 60 Vbeta forward and 13 Jbeta reverse. Some clones are missing from TCRdb's copy, which holds only in-frame ones; the method was immunoSEQ multiplex PCR. The sample lists tens of thousands of clones, around 85% occurring once. Study findings and constraints: Prior analysis indicated that the majority of TCR beta V segments exhibited productivity approximately 90% or approximately 30% of the time.

Sequenced input: PBMCs. The clonotype comes from a man aged 30 to 45 in good health and CMV-seronegative. The V and J genes are TRBV6-1 and TRBJ2-6, with 9 bases identical to TRBD1. CDR3 loop: CASRQGAGANVLTF. CDR3 nucleotides: TGTGCCAGTCGACAGGGGGCTGGGGCCAACGTCCTGACTTTC.